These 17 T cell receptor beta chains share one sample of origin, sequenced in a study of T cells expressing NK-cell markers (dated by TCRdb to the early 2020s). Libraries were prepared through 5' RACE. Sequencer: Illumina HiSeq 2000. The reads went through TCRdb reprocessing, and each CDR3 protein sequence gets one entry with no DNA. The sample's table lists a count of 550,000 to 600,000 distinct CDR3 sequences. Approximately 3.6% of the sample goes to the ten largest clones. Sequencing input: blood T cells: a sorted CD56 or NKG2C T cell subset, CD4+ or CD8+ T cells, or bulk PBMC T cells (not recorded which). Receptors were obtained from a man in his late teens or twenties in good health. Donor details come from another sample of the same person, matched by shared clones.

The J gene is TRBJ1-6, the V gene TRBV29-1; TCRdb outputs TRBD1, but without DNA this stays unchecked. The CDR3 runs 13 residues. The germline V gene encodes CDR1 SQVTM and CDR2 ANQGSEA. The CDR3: CSARTGPDSPLHF.

The CDR3 sequence is CSATNTEGAYEQYF. The V call is TRBV20-1, the J call TRBJ2-7; TCRdb's D gene call, TRBD2, goes unchecked for lack of DNA. CDR1 and CDR2 (germline): DFQATT, SNEGSKA (reference sequence). This CDR3 has 14 amino acids.

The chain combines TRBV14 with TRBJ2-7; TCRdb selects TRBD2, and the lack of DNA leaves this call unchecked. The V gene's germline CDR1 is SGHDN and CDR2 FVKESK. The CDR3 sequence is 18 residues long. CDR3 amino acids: CASSQDYGGRDSSYEQYF.

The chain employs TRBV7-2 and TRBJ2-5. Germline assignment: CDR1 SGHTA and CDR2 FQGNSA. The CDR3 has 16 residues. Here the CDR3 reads CASSLDFTRIQETQYF.

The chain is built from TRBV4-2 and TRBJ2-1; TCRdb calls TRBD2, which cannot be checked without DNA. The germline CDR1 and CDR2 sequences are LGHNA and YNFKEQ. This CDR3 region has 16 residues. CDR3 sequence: CASSQAGTSGRGEQFF.

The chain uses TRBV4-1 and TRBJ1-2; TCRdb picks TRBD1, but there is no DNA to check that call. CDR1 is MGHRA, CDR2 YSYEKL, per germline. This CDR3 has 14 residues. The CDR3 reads CASSQRTGDTGYTF.

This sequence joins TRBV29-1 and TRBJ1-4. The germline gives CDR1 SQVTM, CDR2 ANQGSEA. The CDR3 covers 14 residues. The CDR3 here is CSVANMATNEKLFF. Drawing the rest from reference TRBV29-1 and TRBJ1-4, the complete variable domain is SAVISQKPSRDICQRGTSLTIQCQVDSQVTMMFWYRQQPGQSLTLIATANQGSEATYESGFVIDKFPISRPNLTFSTLTVSNMSPEDSSIYLCSVANMATNEKLFFGSGTQLSVL.

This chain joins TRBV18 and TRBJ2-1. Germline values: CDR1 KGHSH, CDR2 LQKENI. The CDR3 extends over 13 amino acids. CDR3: CASQTGSNNEQFF.

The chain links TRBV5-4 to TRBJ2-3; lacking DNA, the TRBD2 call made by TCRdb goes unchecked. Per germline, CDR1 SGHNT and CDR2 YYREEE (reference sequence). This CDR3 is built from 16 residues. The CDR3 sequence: CASSLRGDYPTDTQYF. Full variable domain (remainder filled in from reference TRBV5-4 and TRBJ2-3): ETGVTQSPTHLIKTRGQQVTLRCSSQSGHNTVSWYQQALGQGPQFIFQYYREEENGRGNFPPRFSGLQFPNYSSELNVNALELDDSALYLCASSLRGDYPTDTQYFGPGTRLTVL.

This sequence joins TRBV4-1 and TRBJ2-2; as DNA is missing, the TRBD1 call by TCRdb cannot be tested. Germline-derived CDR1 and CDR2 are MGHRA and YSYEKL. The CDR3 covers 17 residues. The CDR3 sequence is CASSTPRGRSNTGELFF.

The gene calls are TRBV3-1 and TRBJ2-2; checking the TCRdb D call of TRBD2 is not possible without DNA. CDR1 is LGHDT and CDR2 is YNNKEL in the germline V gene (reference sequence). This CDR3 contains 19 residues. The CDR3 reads CASSPEGPRQYANTGELFF. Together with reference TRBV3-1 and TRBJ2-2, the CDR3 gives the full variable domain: DTAVSQTPKYLVTQMGNDKSIKCEQNLGHDTMYWYKQDSKKFLKIMFSYNNKELIINETVPNRFSPKSPDKAHLNLHINSLELGDSAVYFCASSPEGPRQYANTGELFFGEGSRLTVL.

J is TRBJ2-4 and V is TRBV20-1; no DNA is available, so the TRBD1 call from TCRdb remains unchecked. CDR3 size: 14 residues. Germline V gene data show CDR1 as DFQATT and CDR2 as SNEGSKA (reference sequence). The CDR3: CSARDREGQNIQYF.

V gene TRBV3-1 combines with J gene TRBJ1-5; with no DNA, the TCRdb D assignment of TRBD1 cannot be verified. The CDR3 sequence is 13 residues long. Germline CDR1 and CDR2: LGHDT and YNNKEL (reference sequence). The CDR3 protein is CASSRGRNQPQHF.

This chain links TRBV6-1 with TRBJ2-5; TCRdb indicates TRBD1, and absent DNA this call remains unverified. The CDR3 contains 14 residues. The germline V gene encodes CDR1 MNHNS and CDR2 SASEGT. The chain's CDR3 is CASSRGTLQETQYF.

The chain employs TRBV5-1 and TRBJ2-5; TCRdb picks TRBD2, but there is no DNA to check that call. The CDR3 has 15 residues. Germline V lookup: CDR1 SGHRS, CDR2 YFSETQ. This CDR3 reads CASSLGSGSRETQYF.

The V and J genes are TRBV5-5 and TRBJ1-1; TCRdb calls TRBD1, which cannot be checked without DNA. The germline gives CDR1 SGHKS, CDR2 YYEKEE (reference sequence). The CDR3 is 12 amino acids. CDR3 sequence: CASSRQESEAFF. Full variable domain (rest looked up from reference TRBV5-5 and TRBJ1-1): DAGVTQSPTHLIKTRGQQVTLRCSPISGHKSVSWYQQVLGQGPQFIFQYYEKEERGRGNFPDRFSARQFPNYSSELNVNALLLGDSALYLCASSRQESEAFFGQGTRLTVV.

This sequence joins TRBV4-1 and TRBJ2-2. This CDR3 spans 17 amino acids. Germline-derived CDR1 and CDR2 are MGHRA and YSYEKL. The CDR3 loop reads CASSQIGQVFPTGELFF.